The 14 T cell receptor beta chains reported below all come from one sample, sequenced in a study of PD-1 blockade in classical Hodgkin lymphoma. Clones were read by immunoSEQ multiplex PCR, and TCRdb kept only the in-frame ones, dropping some. The table has tens of thousands of clones, approximately 65% seen once. Time point given: cycle 4 day 1 (C4D1), after less than 7 weeks of nivolumab. Autologous stem cell transplantation was followed by relapse in every patient, and brentuximab vedotin exposure varied. CD4+ T cells were purified from thawed PBMCs by negative selection. Sample: CD4+ T cells from blood, taken before the fourth cycle of nivolumab. These receptors originate from a human donor with classical Hodgkin lymphoma.

The CDR3 here is CASSSGGWDTEAFF. The DNA for the CDR3 is TGTGCCAGCAGCTCTGGAGGGTGGGACACTGAAGCTTTCTTT. The rearrangement joins TRBV7-2 to TRBJ1-1; D gene uncertain. In germline, CDR1 is SGHTA, CDR2 FQGNSA. Trimming took 4 bases from V and 3 from J, leaving 12 bases between them. This CDR3 region has 14 residues.

The J gene is TRBJ1-4, the V gene TRBV5-4; D unclear. CDR3 size: 14 residues. Trimming removed 4 bases at V and 5 bases at J, with 12 bases between. Germline values: CDR1 SGHNT, CDR2 YYREEE (reference sequence). As DNA, the CDR3 is TGTGCCAGCAGCGGAGGACTGAGGAATGAAAAACTGTTTTTT. Amino acid sequence: CASSGGLRNEKLFF.

The rearrangement links TRBV7-9 to TRBJ1-5, with 10 bases lining up with TRBD1. Germline values: CDR1 SEHNR, CDR2 FQNEAQ (reference sequence). This CDR3 has 14 residues. With V trimmed by 7 bases and J by 2 bases, 2 bases remained unmatched. For the CDR3, the DNA is TGTGCCAGCACGACAGGGGGCGGCAATCAGCCCCAGCATTTT. Protein sequence: CASTTGGGNQPQHF.

This chain connects TRBV5-1 to TRBJ2-7; 8 positions agree with TRBD2. The CDR3 has 15 amino acids. V gave up 0 bases and J gave up 6 bases; unmatched junction bases: 8. Germline V gives CDR1 SGHRS, CDR2 YFSETQ. As DNA, the CDR3 is TGCGCCAGCAGCTTGGCGGGGGGGCCTACCAGCGAGCAGTACTTC. Amino acid sequence: CASSLAGGPTSEQYF.

The V call is TRBV5-1, the J call TRBJ2-2; 9 bases map to TRBD2. V shed 4 bases, J shed 2 bases, and the junction held 6 bases outside the gene matches. The CDR3 sequence is 16 residues long. CDR1 is SGHRS, CDR2 YFSETQ, per germline. This CDR3 reads CASSVSGLANTGELFF. As DNA, the CDR3 is TGCGCCAGCAGCGTCTCGGGACTAGCTAACACCGGGGAGCTGTTTTTT.

The genes are TRBV30 and TRBJ2-1, with D possibly matching TRBD1 (7 bases). This CDR3 is 17 amino acids long. V lost 2 bases, J lost 6 bases, and 23 bases lay in between. Germline values: CDR1 GTSNPN, CDR2 SVGIG (reference sequence). This CDR3 reads CAWSIPPTGWGANEQFF. The CDR3 region has the DNA TGTGCCTGGAGTATCCCACCGACAGGGTGGGGGGCCAATGAGCAGTTCTTC.

Here the CDR3 reads CASSSDRGGQPQHF. CDR3 nucleotides: TGTGCCAGCAGTTCAGACAGGGGAGGTCAGCCCCAGCATTTT. V and J are TRBV6-1 and TRBJ1-5; 8 positions match TRBD1. This CDR3 is built from 14 residues. Looked up from germline, CDR1 is MNHNS and CDR2 is SASEGT. Trimming took 5 bases from V and 6 from J; bases not matched to a gene: 6.

In this sample, this clone is medium-sized. J is TRBJ1-2 and V is TRBV28; 7 bases are a match to TRBD1. Per the germline V gene, CDR1 is MDHEN and CDR2 is SYDVKM. This CDR3 spans 13 amino acids. Trimming cost V 5 bases and J 8 bases; bases outside gene matches: 8. This CDR3 is CASSILLTGGYTF. The CDR3 coding sequence is TGTGCCAGCAGTATTCTTCTGACAGGGGGCTACACCTTC.

The rearrangement uses TRBV5-4 and TRBJ2-7; a weak D match, TRBD2 (6 bases). The ends were cut back, 1 base at V and 0 bases at J, with 20 bases in the middle. The CDR3 spans 18 residues. From germline, CDR1 is SGHNT and CDR2 YYREEE (reference sequence). The CDR3 loop is CASSLIRLGTSFSYEQYF. CDR3 in DNA: TGTGCCAGCAGCTTGATCCGCCTTGGAACTAGCTTCTCCTACGAGCAGTACTTC.

The chain carries TRBV9 and TRBJ1-4; D perhaps matches TRBD1 (6 bases). Germline CDR1 and CDR2: SGDLS and YYNGEE. This CDR3 is 14 amino acids long. The V and J ends lost 4 bases and 6 bases respectively, with 13 bases between them. CDR3 loop: CASSRTEGDEKLFF. DNA for the CDR3: TGTGCCAGCAGCCGGACAGAGGGTGATGAAAAACTGTTTTTT.

The V gene is TRBV15, the J gene TRBJ2-1; D possibly uses TRBD1 or TRBD2 (5 bases each). This CDR3 contains 15 residues. Looked up from germline, CDR1 is LNHNV and CDR2 is YYDKDF (reference sequence). Deletions cut 3 bases from V and 0 bases from J, with 9 bases between. CDR3 in amino acids: CATSSGAVSYNEQFF. In DNA form, the CDR3 reads TGTGCCACCAGCAGCGGGGCGGTCTCCTACAATGAGCAGTTCTTC.

This chain links TRBV5-6 with TRBJ2-3, with 8 nucleotides matching TRBD2. The J segment lost 4 bases and the V segment lost 2 bases, leaving 6 bases of the junction unmatched. There are 15 residues in the CDR3. Germline loops: CDR1 SGHDT, CDR2 YYEEEE. Here the CDR3 DNA reads TGTGCCAGCAGCTTAGCGGCTAGCGGGCCAGATACGCAGTATTTT. Translating it yields CASSLAASGPDTQYF.

The chain recombines TRBV18 with TRBJ2-5, with 7 bases matching TRBD1. V was pared by 6 bases and J by 2 bases, with 3 bases of the junction left unmatched. The CDR3 covers 13 residues. The germline gives CDR1 KGHSH, CDR2 LQKENI. CDR3 DNA sequence: TGTGCCAGCTCCCGGGACAGACAAGAGACCCAGTACTTC. This codes for CASSRDRQETQYF.

The chain uses TRBV5-1 and TRBJ2-7, with 7 bases aligning to TRBD1. The junction had 9 bases not matched to a gene; V was cut back by 3 bases and J by 3 bases. CDR3 length: 15 amino acids. CDR1 is SGHRS and CDR2 is YFSETQ in the germline V gene. Here the CDR3 reads CASSSGGQVYYEQYF. Here the CDR3 DNA reads TGCGCCAGCAGCTCGGGCGGACAGGTGTACTACGAGCAGTACTTC.